The rows below give T cell receptor beta chains drawn from one sample of a study of T cell repertoires in cytomegalovirus infection. TCRdb analysed the reads with MiXCR anew, one entry per CDR3 protein. Counted here are 480,000 or so distinct CDR3 sequences, around 11% occurring once; the ten biggest clones make up 9.5% to 13%. The material sequenced was PBMCs. These receptors originate from a human donor in good health (CMV status not recorded). Some clones in this sample may be carry-over from other donors' samples. CDR3s include the opening cysteine and the closing phenylalanine or tryptophan. The D gene is left open where the match is weak. Not all rows give a size; the values are once, few, many and, for expanded clones, a class.

v_gene,d_gene,j_gene,abundance,len,CDR3aa,CDR3nt
TRBV6-5,TRBD1,TRBJ1-1,few,16,CASSYSGQGLNTEAFF,TGTGCCAGCAGTTACTCTGGACAGGGACTGAACACTGAAGCTTTCTTT
TRBV7-6,TRBD1,TRBJ2-7,many,14,CASAPGQGTSEQYF,TGTGCCAGCGCCCCGGGACAGGGGACTTCCGAGCAGTACTTC
TRBV10-3,TRBD2,TRBJ2-3,.,14,CAISELAGGSAQYF,TGTGCCATCAGTGAGCTAGCGGGAGGCTCTGCGCAGTATTTT
TRBV27,.,TRBJ1-5,.,16,CASSPSGGDSNQPQHF,TGTGCCAGCAGTCCCTCGGGGGGCGATAGCAATCAGCCCCAGCATTTT
TRBV28,.,TRBJ1-1,few,15,CASSAAGVMNTEAFF,TGTGCCAGCAGTGCGGCCGGGGTGATGAACACTGAAGCTTTCTTT
TRBV2,TRBD2,TRBJ2-5,many,16,CASSEASGRHKETQYF,TGTGCCAGCAGTGAAGCTAGCGGGAGGCACAAAGAGACCCAGTACTTC
TRBV18,TRBD2,TRBJ2-1,many,15,CASSPASGGVNEQFF,TGTGCCAGCTCTCCCGCCAGCGGGGGTGTTAATGAGCAGTTCTTC
TRBV20-1,TRBD1,TRBJ2-3,.,15,CSARGAGGWTDTQYF,TGCAGTGCTAGAGGCGCAGGGGGCTGGACAGATACGCAGTATTTT
TRBV23-1,TRBD1,TRBJ1-5,many,19,CASSQVLRDRARGNQPQHF,TGCGCCAGCAGTCAAGTTTTGCGGGACAGGGCGAGGGGCAATCAGCCCCAGCATTTT
TRBV7-8,TRBD1,TRBJ2-7,few,14,CASKWDRSSYEQYF,TGTGCCAGCAAATGGGACAGAAGCTCCTACGAGCAGTACTTC
TRBV11-2,.,TRBJ1-1,many,14,CASSLEGFGTEAFF,TGTGCCAGCAGCTTAGAAGGTTTCGGCACTGAAGCTTTCTTT
TRBV6-2/TRBV6-3,.,TRBJ2-2,many,17,CASSCGAGVAGVGELFF,TGTGCCAGCAGTTGCGGCGCAGGGGTGGCCGGCGTGGGGGAGCTGTTTTTT
TRBV12-3/TRBV12-4,.,TRBJ1-2,many,13,CASSFVGSYGYTF,TGTGCCAGCAGTTTTGTGGGTTCCTATGGCTACACCTTC
TRBV7-3,.,TRBJ2-1,many,14,CASSLYRERNEQFF,TGTGCCAGCAGCTTATACCGGGAGAGAAATGAGCAGTTCTTC
TRBV29-1,.,TRBJ2-1,few,11,CSVEAGNEQFF,TGCAGCGTCGAGGCGGGGAATGAGCAGTTCTTC
TRBV12-3/TRBV12-4,TRBD2,TRBJ2-3,many,17,CASSYSGLAESTDTQYF,TGTGCCAGCAGTTACTCGGGACTAGCGGAGAGCACAGATACGCAGTATTTT